The clone carrying this TCR beta chain was picked up a small number of times. Its antigen is unknown. The sample originates from a study of regulatory T cells in long-lasting Graves disease. Overall study findings and caveats: Peripheral blood, not thyroid tissue, was the sole material studied. Persistent disease was characterized by preferential usage of TRBV28, TRBJ1-2 and TRBJ2-5. Persistent Graves' disease cases displayed lower TCR diversity than newly diagnosed ones. A limited number of samples was an acknowledged limitation.

The CDR3 has 13 residues. CDR1 and CDR2 (germline): KGHSH, LQKENI. The ends were cut back, 2 bases at V and 4 bases at J, with 9 bases in the middle. To make TCR beta libraries, researchers used iRepertoire HTBI primers and Arm-PCR of CDR3 regions. One entry per CDR3 protein, called by TCRdb with MiXCR from the multiplex PCR reads. The top ten hold under 50% of the sample, which has 500,000 to 700,000 distinct CDR3 sequences, about 32% seen once. Specified time point: persistent/refractory GD, antithyroid drugs over 5 years with positive TRAb. Extracted PBMC RNA gave rise to the TCR library. The clonotype comes from a female donor with Graves disease. The sample consisted of peripheral blood mononuclear cells (PBMCs), taken when the disease was refractory, from a patient treated with antithyroid drugs. The chain employs TRBV18 and TRBJ2-7, with a tentative D call TRBD2 (6 bases). CDR3 protein: CASSPGGMYEQYF. CDR3 sequence (DNA): TGTGCCAGCTCACCAGGGGGGATGTACGAGCAGTACTTC.